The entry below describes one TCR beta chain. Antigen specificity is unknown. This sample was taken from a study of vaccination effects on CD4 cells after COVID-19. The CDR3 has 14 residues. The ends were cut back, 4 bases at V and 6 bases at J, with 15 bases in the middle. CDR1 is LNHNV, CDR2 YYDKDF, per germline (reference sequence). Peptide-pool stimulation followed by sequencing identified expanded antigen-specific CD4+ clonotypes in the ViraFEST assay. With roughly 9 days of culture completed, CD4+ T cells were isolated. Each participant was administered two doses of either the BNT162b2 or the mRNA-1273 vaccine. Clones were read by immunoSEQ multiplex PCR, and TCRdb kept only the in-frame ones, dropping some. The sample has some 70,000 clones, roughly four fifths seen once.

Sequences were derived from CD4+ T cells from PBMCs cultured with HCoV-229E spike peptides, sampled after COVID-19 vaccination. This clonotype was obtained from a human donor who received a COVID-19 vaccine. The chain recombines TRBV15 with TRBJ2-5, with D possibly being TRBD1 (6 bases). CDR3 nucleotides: TGTGCCACCAGCATGCAACAGGGCGGTAAGACCCAGTACTTC. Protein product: CATSMQQGGKTQYF.